This T cell receptor beta chain was sequenced in a study of T cell responses to AZD1222 COVID-19 vaccine. On the study more broadly: Investigators merged groups given second doses at roughly 4 or roughly 12 weeks.

The protocol was immunoSEQ multiplex PCR, while the TCRdb copy is restricted to in-frame clones and leaves out a portion. The sample shows about 120,000 clones, 85% to 95% of them seen only once. The CDR3 consists of 15 residues. V was pared by 0 bases and J by 0 bases, with 6 bases between. Germline CDR1 reads MNHEY; CDR2 reads SVGAGI. This sample comprised peripheral blood, obtained on day 0 of AZD1222 vaccination. The chain combines TRBV6-5 with TRBJ1-3; D is unclear. The TCR was taken from an adult in good health. In DNA, the CDR3 is TGTGCCAGCAGTTACTCAAGATTCTCTGGAAACACCATATATTTT. It codes for CASSYSRFSGNTIYF.